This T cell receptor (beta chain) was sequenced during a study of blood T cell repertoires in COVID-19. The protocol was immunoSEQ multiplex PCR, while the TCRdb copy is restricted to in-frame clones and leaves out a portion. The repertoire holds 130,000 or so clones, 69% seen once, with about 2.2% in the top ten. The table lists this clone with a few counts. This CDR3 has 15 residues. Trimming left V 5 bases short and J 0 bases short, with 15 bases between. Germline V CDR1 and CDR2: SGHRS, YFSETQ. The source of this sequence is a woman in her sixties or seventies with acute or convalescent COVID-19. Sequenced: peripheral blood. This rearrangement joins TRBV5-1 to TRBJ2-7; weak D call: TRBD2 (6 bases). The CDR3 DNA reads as TGCGCCAGCAGAAACGGACTAACCCCCTCCTACGAGCAGTACTTC. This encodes CASRNGLTPSYEQYF. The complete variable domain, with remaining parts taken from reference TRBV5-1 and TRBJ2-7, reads KAGVTQTPRYLIKTRGQQVTLSCSPISGHRSVSWYQQTPGQGLQFLFEYFSETQRNKGNFPGRFSGRQFSNSRSEMNVSTLELGDSALYLCASRNGLTPSYEQYFGPGTRLTVT.